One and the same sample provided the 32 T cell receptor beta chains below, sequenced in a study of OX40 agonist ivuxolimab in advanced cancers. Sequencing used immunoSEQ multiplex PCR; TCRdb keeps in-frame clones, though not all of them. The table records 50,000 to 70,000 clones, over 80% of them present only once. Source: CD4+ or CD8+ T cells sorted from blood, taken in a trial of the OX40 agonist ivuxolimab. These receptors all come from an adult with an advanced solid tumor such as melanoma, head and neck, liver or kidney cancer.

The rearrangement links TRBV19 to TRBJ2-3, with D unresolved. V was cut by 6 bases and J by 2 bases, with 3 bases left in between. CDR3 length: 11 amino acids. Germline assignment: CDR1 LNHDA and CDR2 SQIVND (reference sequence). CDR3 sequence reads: CASRNTDTQYF. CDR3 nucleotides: TGTGCCAGTAGAAACACAGATACGCAGTATTTT.

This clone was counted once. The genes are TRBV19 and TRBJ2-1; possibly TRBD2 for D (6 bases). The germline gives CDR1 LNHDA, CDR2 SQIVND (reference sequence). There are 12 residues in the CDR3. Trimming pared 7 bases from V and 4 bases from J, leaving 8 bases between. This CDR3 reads CASKGRYNEQFF. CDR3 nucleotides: TGTGCCAGTAAAGGGAGGTACAATGAGCAGTTCTTC.

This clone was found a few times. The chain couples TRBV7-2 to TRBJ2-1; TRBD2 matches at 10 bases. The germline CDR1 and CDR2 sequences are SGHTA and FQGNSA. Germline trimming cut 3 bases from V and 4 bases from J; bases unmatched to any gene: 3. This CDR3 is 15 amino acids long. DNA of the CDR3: TGTGCCAGCAGCTTTGGGACTAGCGTTTACAATGAGCAGTTCTTC. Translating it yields CASSFGTSVYNEQFF. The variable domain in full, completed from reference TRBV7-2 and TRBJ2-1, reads GAGVSQSPSNKVTEKGKDVELRCDPISGHTALYWYRQSLGQGLEFLIYFQGNSAPDKSGLPSDRFSAERTGGSVSTLTIQRTQQEDSAVYLCASSFGTSVYNEQFFGPGTRLTVL.

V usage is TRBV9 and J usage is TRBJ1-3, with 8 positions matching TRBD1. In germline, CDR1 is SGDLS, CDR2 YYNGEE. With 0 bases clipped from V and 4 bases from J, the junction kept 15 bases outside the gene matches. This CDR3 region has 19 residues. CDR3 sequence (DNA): TGTGCCAGCAGCGTAGGAGGCTTGAGGACAGGGACGCGAGGAAACACCATATATTTT. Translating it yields CASSVGGLRTGTRGNTIYF.

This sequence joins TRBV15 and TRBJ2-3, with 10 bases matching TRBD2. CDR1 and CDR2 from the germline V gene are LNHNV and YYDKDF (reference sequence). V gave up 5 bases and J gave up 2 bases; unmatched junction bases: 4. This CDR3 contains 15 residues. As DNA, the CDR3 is TGTGCCACCAGCGGTAGCGGGGGGCTCACAGATACGCAGTATTTT. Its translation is CATSGSGGLTDTQYF. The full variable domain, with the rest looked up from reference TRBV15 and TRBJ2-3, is DAMVIQNPRYQVTQFGKPVTLSCSQTLNHNVMYWYQQKSSQAPKLLFHYYDKDFNNEADTPDNFQSRRPNTSFCFLDIRSPGLGDTAMYLCATSGSGGLTDTQYFGPGTRLTVL.

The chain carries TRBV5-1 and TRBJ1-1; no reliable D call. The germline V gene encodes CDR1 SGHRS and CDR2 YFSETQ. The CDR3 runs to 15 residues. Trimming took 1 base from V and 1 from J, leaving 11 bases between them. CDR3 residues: CASSLLRAANTEAFF. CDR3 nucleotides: TGCGCCAGCAGCTTGCTGAGGGCAGCGAACACTGAAGCTTTCTTT.

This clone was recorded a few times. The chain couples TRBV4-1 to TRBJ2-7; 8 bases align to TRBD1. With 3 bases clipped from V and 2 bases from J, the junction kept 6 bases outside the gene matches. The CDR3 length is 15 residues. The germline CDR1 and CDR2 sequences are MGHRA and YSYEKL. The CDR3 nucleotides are TGCGCCAGCAGCCAGGTTGAGACAGGGGCCTACGAGCAGTACTTC. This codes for CASSQVETGAYEQYF.

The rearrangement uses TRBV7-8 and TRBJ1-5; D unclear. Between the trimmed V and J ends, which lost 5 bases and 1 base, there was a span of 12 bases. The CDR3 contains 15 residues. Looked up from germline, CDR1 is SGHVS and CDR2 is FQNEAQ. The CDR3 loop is CASSTIPWSNQPQHF. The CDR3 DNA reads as TGTGCCAGCAGCACAATCCCCTGGAGCAATCAGCCCCAGCATTTT.

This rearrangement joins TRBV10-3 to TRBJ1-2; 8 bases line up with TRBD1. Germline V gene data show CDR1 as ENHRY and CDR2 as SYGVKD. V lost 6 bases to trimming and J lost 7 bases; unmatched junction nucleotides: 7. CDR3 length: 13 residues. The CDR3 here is CAIRLTGDGGYTF. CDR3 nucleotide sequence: TGTGCCATCAGATTGACAGGGGATGGTGGCTACACCTTC.

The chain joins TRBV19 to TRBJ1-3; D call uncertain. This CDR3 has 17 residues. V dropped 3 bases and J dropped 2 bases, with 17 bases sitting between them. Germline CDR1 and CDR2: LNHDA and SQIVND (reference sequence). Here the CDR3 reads CASSMSFEGRPGNTIYF. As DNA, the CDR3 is TGTGCCAGTAGTATGAGCTTTGAGGGAAGGCCTGGAAACACCATATATTTT. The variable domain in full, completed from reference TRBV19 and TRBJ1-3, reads DGGITQSPKYLFRKEGQNVTLSCEQNLNHDAMYWYRQDPGQGLRLIYYSQIVNDFQKGDIAEGYSVSREKKESFPLTVTSAQKNPTAFYLCASSMSFEGRPGNTIYFGEGSWLTVV.

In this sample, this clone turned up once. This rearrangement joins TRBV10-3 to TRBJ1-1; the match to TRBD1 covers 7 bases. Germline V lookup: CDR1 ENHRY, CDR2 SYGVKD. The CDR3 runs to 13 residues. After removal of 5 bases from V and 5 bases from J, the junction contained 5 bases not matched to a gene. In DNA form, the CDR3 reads TGTGCCATCAGTATAGACAGGGAAACTGAAGCTTTCTTT. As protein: CAISIDRETEAFF.

CDR3 coding DNA: TGTGCCAGCAGCTTAGCCGGGAGTGGGACCTCCTACGAGCAGTACTTC. This translates into CASSLAGSGTSYEQYF. V is TRBV7-2 and J is TRBJ2-7; D possibly corresponds to TRBD2 (6 bases). There are 16 residues in the CDR3. The germline V gene has CDR1 SGHTA and CDR2 FQGNSA. Deletions cut 0 bases from V and 0 bases from J, with 12 bases between.

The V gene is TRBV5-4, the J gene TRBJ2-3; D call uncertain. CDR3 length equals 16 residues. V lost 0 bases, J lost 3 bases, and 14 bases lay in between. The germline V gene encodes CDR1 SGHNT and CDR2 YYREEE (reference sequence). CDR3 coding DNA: TGTGCCAGCAGCTTGGAAGCTAGTAGGTCGACAGATACGCAGTATTTT. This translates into CASSLEASRSTDTQYF. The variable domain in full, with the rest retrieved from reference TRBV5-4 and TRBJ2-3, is ETGVTQSPTHLIKTRGQQVTLRCSSQSGHNTVSWYQQALGQGPQFIFQYYREEENGRGNFPPRFSGLQFPNYSSELNVNALELDDSALYLCASSLEASRSTDTQYFGPGTRLTVL.

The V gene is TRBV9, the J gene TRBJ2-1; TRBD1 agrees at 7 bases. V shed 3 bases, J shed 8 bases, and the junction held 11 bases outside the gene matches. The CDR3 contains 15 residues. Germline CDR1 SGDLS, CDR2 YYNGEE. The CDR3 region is CASSEGQTLMDEQFF. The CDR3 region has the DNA TGTGCCAGCAGCGAGGGACAGACCCTGATGGATGAGCAGTTCTTC.

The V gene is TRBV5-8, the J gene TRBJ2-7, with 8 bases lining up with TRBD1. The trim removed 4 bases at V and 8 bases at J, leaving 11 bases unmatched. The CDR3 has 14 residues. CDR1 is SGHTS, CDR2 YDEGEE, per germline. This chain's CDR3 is CASSDGQGPSKQYF. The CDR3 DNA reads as TGTGCCAGCAGCGACGGACAGGGCCCTTCTAAGCAGTACTTC.

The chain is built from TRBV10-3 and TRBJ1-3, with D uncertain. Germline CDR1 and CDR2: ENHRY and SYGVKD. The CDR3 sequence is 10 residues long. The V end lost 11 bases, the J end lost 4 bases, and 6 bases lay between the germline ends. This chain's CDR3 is CAVQGNTIYF. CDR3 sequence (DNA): TGTGCCGTCCAGGGAAACACCATATATTTT.

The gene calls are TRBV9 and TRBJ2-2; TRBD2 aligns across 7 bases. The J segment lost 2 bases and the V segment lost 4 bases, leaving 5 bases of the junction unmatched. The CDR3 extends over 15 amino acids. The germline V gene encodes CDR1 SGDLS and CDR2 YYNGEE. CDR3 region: CASSRTSRNTGELFF. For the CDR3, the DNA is TGTGCCAGCAGCCGGACTAGTCGTAACACCGGGGAGCTGTTTTTT.

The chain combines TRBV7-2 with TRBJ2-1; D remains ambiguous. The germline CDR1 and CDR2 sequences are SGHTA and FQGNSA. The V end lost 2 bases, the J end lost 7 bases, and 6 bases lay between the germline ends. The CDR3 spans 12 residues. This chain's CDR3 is CASSLWRNEQFF. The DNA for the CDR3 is TGTGCCAGCAGCTTATGGCGGAATGAGCAGTTCTTC.

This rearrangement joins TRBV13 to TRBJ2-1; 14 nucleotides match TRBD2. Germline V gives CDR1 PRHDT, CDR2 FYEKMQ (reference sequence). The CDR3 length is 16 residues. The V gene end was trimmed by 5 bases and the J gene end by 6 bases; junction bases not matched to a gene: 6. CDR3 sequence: CASSRTTSGGANEQFF. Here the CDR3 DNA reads TGTGCCAGCAGCCGGACGACTAGCGGGGGGGCCAATGAGCAGTTCTTC.

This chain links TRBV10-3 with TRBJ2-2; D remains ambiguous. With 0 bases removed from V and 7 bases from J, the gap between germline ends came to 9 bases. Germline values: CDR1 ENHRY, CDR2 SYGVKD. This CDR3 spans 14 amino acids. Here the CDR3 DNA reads TGTGCCATCAGTGAGTCAAAGAAAGTCGGGGAGCTGTTTTTT. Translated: CAISESKKVGELFF.

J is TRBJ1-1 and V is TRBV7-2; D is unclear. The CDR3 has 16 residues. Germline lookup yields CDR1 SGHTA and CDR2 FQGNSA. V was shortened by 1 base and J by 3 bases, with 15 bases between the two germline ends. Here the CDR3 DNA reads TGTGCCAGCAGCTTAGGTCTTCATTTATCGGACACTGAAGCTTTCTTT. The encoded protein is CASSLGLHLSDTEAFF.

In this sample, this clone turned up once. The DNA of the CDR3 is TGTGCCAGCAAGAGACAGGGTTCCGACAATGAGCAGTTCTTC. Amino acids: CASKRQGSDNEQFF. The chain links TRBV6-6 to TRBJ2-1; 7 nucleotides align to TRBD1. V dropped 7 bases and J dropped 5; count of bases not matched to a gene: 8. Germline CDR1 is MNHNY and CDR2 is SVGAGI (reference sequence). The CDR3 runs to 14 residues.

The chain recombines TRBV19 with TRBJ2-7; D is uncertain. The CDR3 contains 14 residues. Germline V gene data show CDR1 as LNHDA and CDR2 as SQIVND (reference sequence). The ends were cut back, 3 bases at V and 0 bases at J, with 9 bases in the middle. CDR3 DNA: TGTGCCAGTAGTATTACGGAAATCTCCTACGAGCAGTACTTC. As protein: CASSITEISYEQYF.

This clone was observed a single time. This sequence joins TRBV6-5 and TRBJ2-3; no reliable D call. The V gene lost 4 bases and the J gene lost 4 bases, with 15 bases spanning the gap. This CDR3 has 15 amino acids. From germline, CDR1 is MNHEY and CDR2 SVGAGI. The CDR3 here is CASSWTPRRPDTQYF. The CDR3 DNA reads TGTGCCAGCAGTTGGACCCCCAGACGACCAGATACGCAGTATTTT.

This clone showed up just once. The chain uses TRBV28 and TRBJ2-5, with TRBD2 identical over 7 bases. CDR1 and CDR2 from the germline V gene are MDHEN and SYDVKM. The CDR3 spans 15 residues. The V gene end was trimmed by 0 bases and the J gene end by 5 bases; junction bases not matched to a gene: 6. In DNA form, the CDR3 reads TGTGCCAGCAGTTTATGGGCGGGGGACGGCGAGACCCAGTACTTC. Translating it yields CASSLWAGDGETQYF.

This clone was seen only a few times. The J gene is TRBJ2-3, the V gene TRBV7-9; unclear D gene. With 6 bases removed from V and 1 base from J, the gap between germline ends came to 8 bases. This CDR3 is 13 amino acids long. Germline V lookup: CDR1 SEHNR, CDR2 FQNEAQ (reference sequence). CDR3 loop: CASRLDRTDTQYF. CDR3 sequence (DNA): TGTGCCAGCAGGCTGGACCGCACAGATACGCAGTATTTT. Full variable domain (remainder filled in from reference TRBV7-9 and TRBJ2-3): DTGVSQNPRHKITKRGQNVTFRCDPISEHNRLYWYRQTLGQGPEFLTYFQNEAQLEKSRLLSDRFSAERPKGSFSTLEIQRTEQGDSAMYLCASRLDRTDTQYFGPGTRLTVL.

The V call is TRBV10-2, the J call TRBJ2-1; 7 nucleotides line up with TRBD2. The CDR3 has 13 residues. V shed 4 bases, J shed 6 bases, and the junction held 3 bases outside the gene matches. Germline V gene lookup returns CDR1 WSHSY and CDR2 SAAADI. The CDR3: CASSVGTTNEQFF. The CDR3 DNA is TGCGCCAGCAGTGTTGGGACTACCAATGAGCAGTTCTTC.

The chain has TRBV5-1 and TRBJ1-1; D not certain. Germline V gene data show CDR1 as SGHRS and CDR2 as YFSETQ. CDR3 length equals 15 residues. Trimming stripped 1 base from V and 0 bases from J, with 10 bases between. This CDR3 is CASSLWGGLNTEAFF. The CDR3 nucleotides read TGCGCCAGCAGCTTGTGGGGAGGGCTGAACACTGAAGCTTTCTTT.

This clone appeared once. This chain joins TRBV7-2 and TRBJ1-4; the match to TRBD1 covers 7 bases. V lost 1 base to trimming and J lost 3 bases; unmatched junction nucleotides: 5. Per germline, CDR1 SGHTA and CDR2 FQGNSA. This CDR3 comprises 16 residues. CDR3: CASSLGGGLANEKLFF. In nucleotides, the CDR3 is TGTGCCAGCAGCTTAGGAGGGGGCCTGGCTAATGAAAAACTGTTTTTT.

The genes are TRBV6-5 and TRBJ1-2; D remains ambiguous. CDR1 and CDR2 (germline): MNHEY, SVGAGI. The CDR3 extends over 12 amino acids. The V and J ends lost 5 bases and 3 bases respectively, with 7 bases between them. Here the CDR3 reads CASSGRDYGYTF. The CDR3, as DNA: TGTGCCAGCAGTGGAAGGGACTATGGCTACACCTTC.

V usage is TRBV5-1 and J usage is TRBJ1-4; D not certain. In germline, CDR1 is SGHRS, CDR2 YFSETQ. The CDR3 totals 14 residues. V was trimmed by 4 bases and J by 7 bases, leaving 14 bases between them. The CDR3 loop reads CASSMDPLGEKLFF. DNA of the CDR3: TGCGCCAGCAGCATGGACCCATTGGGTGAAAAACTGTTTTTT.

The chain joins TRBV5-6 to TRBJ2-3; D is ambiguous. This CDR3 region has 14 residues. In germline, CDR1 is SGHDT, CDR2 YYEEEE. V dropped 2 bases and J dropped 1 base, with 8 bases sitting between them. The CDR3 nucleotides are TGTGCCAGCAGCTTAGGTCCAGGCACAGATACGCAGTATTTT. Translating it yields CASSLGPGTDTQYF.